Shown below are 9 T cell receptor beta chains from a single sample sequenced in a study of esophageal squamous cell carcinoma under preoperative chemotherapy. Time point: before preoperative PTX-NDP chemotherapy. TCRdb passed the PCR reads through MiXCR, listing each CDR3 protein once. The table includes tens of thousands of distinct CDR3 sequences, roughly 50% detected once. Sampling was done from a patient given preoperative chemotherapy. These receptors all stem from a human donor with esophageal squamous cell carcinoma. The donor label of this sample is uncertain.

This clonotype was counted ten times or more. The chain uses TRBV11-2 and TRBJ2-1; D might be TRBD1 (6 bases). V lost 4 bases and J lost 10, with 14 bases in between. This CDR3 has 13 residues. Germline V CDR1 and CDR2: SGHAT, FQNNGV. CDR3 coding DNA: TGTGCCAGCAGCTCCCGCGACAGGTACGAGCAGTTCTTC. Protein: CASSSRDRYEQFF.

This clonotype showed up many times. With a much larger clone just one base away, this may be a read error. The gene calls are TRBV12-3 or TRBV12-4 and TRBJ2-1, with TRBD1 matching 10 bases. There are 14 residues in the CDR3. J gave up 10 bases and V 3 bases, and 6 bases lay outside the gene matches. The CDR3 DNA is TGTGCCAGCAGTTTCCGTGACAGGGGGCAAGAGCAGTTCTTC. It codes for CASSFRDRGQEQFF.

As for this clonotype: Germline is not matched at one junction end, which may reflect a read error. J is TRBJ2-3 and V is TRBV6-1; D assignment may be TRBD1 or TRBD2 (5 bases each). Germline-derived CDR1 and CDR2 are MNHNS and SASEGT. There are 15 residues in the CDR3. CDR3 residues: CARSHGAVSTETQYF. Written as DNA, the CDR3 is TGTGCCCGCAGCCACGGGGCGGTGAGCACAGAGACGCAGTATTTT.

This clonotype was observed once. The CDR3 sequence is CASRPPGVPSSYEQFF. As DNA, the CDR3 is TGTGCCAGCAGACCACCGGGGGTCCCCTCTTCCTACGAGCAGTTCTTC. The chain uses TRBV6-1 and TRBJ2-1; D may be TRBD2 (6 bases). CDR1 and CDR2 (germline): MNHNS, SASEGT. The CDR3 spans 16 residues. The ends were cut back, 6 bases at V and 10 bases at J, with 25 bases in the middle.

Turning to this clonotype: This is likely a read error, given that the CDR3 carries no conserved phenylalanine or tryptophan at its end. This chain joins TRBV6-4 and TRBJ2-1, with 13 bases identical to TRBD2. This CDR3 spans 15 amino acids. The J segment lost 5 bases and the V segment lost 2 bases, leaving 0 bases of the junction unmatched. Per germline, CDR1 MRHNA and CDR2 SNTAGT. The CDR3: CASSDGLAGDNEQFS. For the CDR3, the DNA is TGTGCCAGCAGTGACGGACTAGCGGGGGACAATGAGCAGTTCTCC.

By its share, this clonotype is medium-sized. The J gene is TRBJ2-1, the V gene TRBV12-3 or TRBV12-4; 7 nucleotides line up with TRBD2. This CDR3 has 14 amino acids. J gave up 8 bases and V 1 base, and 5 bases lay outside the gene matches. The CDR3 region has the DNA TGTGCCAGCAGTTTAGGAGGCGGGAGCGATGAGCAGTTCTTC. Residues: CASSLGGGSDEQFF.

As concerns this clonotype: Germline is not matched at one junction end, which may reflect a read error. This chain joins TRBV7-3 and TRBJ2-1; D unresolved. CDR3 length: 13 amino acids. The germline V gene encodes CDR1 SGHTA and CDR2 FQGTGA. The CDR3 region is CARSSAKTGEQFF. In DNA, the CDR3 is TGTGCCAGGAGCTCCGCAAAAACCGGTGAGCAGTTCTTC.

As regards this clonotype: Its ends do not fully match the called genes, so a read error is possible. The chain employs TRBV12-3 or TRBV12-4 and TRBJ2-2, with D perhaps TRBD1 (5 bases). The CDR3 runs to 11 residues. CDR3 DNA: TGTGCCACTGGACAAATCAAGGAGCAGTTTTTT. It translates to CATGQIKEQFF.

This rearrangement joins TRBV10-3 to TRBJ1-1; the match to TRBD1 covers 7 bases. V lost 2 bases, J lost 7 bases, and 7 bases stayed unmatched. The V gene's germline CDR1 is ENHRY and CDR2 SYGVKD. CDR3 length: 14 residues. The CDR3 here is CAISEGGTVNEAFF. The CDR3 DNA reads TGTGCCATCAGTGAGGGAGGGACAGTGAATGAAGCTTTCTTT.